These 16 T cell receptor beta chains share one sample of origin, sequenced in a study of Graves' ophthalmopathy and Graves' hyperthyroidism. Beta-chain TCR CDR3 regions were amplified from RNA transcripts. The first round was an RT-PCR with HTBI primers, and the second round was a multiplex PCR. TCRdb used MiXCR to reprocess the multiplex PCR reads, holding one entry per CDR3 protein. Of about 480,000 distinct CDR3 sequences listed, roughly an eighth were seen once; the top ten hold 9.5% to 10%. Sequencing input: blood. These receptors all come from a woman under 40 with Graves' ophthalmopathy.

The CDR3 DNA sequence: TGTGCCAGCACCCTGGGGGGAGTCGAGGAGCAGTACTTC. It codes for CASTLGGVEEQYF. The rearrangement links TRBV6-1 to TRBJ2-7; D is perhaps TRBD2 (6 bases). Germline lookup yields CDR1 MNHNS and CDR2 SASEGT. V shed 7 bases and J shed 7 bases, with 17 bases lying between them. This CDR3 comprises 13 residues.

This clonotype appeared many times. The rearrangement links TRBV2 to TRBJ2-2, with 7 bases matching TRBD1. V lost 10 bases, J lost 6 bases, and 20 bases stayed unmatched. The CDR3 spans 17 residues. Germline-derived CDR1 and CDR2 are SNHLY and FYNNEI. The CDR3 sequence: CAIRTGSWGKVAGELFF. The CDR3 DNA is TGTGCCATCCGGACAGGCAGCTGGGGAAAAGTCGCCGGGGAGCTGTTTTTT.

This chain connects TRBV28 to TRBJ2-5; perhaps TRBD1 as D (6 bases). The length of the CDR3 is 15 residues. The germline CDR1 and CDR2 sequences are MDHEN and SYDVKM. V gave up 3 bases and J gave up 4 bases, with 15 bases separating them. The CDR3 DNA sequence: TGTGCCAGCAGTTTTGATCTGGACAGACGAGAGACCCAGTACTTC. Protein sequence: CASSFDLDRRETQYF. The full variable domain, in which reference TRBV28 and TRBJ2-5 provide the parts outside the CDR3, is DVKVTQSSRYLVKRTGEKVFLECVQDMDHENMFWYRQDPGLGLRLIYFSYDVKMKEKGDIPEGYSVSREKKERFSLILESASTNQTSMYLCASSFDLDRRETQYFGPGTRLLVL.

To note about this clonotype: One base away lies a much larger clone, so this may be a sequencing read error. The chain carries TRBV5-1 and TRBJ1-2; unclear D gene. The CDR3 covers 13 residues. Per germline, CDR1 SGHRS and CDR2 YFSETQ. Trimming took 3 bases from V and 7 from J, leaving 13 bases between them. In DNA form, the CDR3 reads TGCGCCAGCAGCTCGGAAGCCTCTTTTGGCTACACCTTC. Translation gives CASSSEASFGYTF.

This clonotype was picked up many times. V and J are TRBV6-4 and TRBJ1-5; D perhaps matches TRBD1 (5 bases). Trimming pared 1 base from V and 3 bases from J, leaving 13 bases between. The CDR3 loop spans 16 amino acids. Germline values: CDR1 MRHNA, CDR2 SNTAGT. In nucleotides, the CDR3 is TGTGCCAGCAGTGACTACGACAGAACTCTCAATCAGCCCCAGCATTTT. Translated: CASSDYDRTLNQPQHF.

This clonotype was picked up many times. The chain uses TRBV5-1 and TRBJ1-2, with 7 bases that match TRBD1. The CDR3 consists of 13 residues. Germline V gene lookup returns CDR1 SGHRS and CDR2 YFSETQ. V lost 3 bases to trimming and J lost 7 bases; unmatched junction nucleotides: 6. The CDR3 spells CASSSGTVGGYTF. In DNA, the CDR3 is TGCGCCAGCAGCTCCGGGACAGTTGGTGGCTACACCTTC.

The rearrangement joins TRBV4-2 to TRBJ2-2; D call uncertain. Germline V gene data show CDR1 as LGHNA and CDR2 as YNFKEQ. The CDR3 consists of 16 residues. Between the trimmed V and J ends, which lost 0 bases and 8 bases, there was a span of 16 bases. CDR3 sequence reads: CASSQESSSPLGELFF. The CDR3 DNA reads TGTGCCAGCAGCCAAGAGTCGAGCAGCCCTTTGGGGGAGCTGTTTTTT.

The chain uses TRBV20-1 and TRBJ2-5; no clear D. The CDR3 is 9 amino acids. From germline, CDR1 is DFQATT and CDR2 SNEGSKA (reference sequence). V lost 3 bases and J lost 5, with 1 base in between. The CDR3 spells CSASETQYF. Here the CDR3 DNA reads TGCAGTGCTAGCGAGACCCAGTACTTC.

Here the CDR3 DNA reads TGCGCCAGCAGCCAAGGCGAGGCGATGAACACTGAAGCTTTCTTT. Its protein product is CASSQGEAMNTEAFF. This sequence joins TRBV4-1 and TRBJ1-1; D is undetermined. The CDR3 sequence is 15 residues long. Trimming stripped 1 base from V and 0 bases from J, with 9 bases between. Germline V CDR1 and CDR2: MGHRA, YSYEKL.

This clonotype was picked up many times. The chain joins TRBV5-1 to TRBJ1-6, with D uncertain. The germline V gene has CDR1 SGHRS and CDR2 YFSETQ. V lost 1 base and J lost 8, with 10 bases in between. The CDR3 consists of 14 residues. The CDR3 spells CASSLSRTDSPLHF. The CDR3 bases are TGCGCCAGCAGCTTGTCTCGGACTGATTCACCCCTCCACTTT.

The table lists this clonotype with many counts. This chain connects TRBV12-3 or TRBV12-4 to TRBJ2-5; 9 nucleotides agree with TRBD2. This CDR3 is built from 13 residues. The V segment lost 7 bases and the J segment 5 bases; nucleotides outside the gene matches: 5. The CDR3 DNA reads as TGTGCCAGCACTCGAGCGGGAGGTGAGACCCAGTACTTC. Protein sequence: CASTRAGGETQYF.

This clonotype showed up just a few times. The CDR3 protein is CASAGRGQDAHTGELFF. Here the CDR3 DNA reads TGCGCCAGCGCCGGAAGAGGACAAGACGCCCACACCGGGGAGCTGTTTTTT. The chain joins TRBV4-1 to TRBJ2-2; tentatively, D is TRBD1 (5 bases). Germline V gene lookup returns CDR1 MGHRA and CDR2 YSYEKL. V lost 8 bases and J lost 3, with 22 bases in between. The CDR3 runs to 17 residues.

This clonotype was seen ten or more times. The CDR3 here is CASSLREETQYF. CDR3 DNA sequence: TGTGCCAGCAGTTTAAGAGAAGAGACCCAGTACTTC. This chain links TRBV12-3 or TRBV12-4 with TRBJ2-5; D not resolved. The CDR3 totals 12 residues. The ends were cut back, 2 bases at V and 3 bases at J, with 4 bases in the middle.

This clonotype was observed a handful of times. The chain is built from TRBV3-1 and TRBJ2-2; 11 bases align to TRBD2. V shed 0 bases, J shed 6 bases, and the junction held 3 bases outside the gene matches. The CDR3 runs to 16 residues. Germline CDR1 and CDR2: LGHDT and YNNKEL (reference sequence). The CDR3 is CASSQEVLAGAGELFF. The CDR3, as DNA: TGTGCCAGCAGCCAAGAGGTACTAGCGGGAGCCGGGGAGCTGTTTTTT.

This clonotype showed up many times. The CDR3 here is CASRRTRSRDEQYF. CDR3 nucleotides: TGTGCCAGCAGACGGACTCGGTCGAGGGACGAGCAGTACTTC. This chain connects TRBV28 to TRBJ2-7; TRBD2 is a possible D gene (5 bases). This CDR3 region has 14 residues. V lost 6 bases and J lost 5, with 17 bases in between. CDR1 MDHEN and CDR2 SYDVKM come from the germline V gene.

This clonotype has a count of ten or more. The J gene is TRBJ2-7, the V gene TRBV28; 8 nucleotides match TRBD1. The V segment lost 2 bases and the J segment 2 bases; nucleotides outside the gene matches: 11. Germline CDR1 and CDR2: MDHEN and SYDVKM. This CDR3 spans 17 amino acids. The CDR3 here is CASSLIGSGQAPYEQYF. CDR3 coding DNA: TGTGCCAGCAGTTTAATTGGGTCGGGACAGGCTCCCTACGAGCAGTACTTC.